Below, 26 T cell receptor beta chains from the same sample are listed, as sequenced in a study of regulatory T cells in long-lasting Graves disease. Time point described: newly diagnosed GD, antithyroid drugs for less than 3 months. Researchers made the TCR library from RNA that was extracted from PBMCs. Libraries of TCR beta came from iRepertoire HTBI primers plus Arm-PCR of CDR3 regions. One entry per CDR3 protein, called by TCRdb with MiXCR from the multiplex PCR reads. The data hold over 200,000 distinct CDR3 sequences, with around 18% observed a single time. This specimen consisted of peripheral blood mononuclear cells (PBMCs), obtained at new diagnosis, from a patient treated with antithyroid drugs. The receptors originated from a female donor with Graves disease.

As to this clonotype: A single base is all that separates this from a far larger clone, so a read error is likely. The rearrangement joins TRBV11-1 to TRBJ2-2; D not certain. The CDR3 extends over 13 amino acids. Germline V CDR1 and CDR2: SGHAT, FQDESV (reference sequence). Trimming pared 11 bases from V and 0 bases from J, leaving 10 bases between. The CDR3 nucleotides are TGTGCCGGCAAAACAGCGAACACCGGGGAGCTGTTTTTT. Protein product: CAGKTANTGELFF.

This clonotype was seen more than once but under ten times. A much larger clone is a single base away; this may be a read error. The chain is built from TRBV6-2 or TRBV6-3 and TRBJ1-2, with D perhaps TRBD1 (5 bases). Germline V gives CDR1 MNHEY, CDR2 SVGEGT. V lost 10 bases to trimming and J lost 2 bases, with 20 bases between them. CDR3 length: 15 residues. In DNA, the CDR3 is TGTGCCAACCTCACCGCCGGACACTCGAACTATGGCTACACCTTC. Translated: CANLTAGHSNYGYTF.

This clonotype was found many times. This chain links TRBV20-1 with TRBJ2-7, with 8 nucleotides matching TRBD2. CDR3 size: 15 residues. Germline trimming cut 0 bases from V and 3 bases from J; bases unmatched to any gene: 7. Germline V lookup: CDR1 DFQATT, CDR2 SNEGSKA (reference sequence). CDR3 bases: TGCAGTGCTAGAGATGATTCTGCGGGGGGCTACGAGCAGTACTTC. Translated, it gives CSARDDSAGGYEQYF.

J is TRBJ2-7 and V is TRBV9, with 9 bases matching TRBD2. Per the germline V gene, CDR1 is SGDLS and CDR2 is YYNGEE. This CDR3 comprises 16 residues. The junction had 11 bases not matched to a gene; V was cut back by 0 bases and J by 7 bases. The CDR3 region has the DNA TGTGCCAGCAGCGTAGAGGGGACTAGCTGGAGAGGGGAGCAGTACTTC. It yields the protein CASSVEGTSWRGEQYF.

The chain has TRBV10-3 and TRBJ2-7, with 10 bases identical to TRBD1. This CDR3 spans 15 amino acids. The germline CDR1 and CDR2 sequences are ENHRY and SYGVKD. Germline trimming cut 3 bases from V and 3 bases from J; bases unmatched to any gene: 5. The DNA of the CDR3 is TGTGCCATCAGTGAAACCGGGACAGGGGTCTACGAGCAGTACTTC. Translating it yields CAISETGTGVYEQYF.

Note on this clonotype: A much larger clonotype is one base distant, so this may be a read error. The chain carries TRBV11-1 and TRBJ2-2; 8 positions match TRBD1. Germline trimming cut 5 bases from V and 7 bases from J; bases unmatched to any gene: 12. Germline CDR1 reads SGHAT; CDR2 reads FQDESV (reference sequence). The CDR3 extends over 16 amino acids. CDR3 sequence reads: CASSLDRGQVVGELFF. CDR3 in DNA: TGTGCCAGCAGCCTCGACAGGGGCCAGGTGGTCGGGGAGCTGTTTTTT.

There are many counts of this clonotype. V and J are TRBV30 and TRBJ1-1; D unresolved. This CDR3 comprises 12 residues. Trimming pared 4 bases from V and 2 bases from J, leaving 8 bases between. Germline CDR1 GTSNPN, CDR2 SVGIG (reference sequence). The CDR3 nucleotides are TGTGCCTGGATGAACAGCAACACTGAAGCTTTCTTT. Its protein product is CAWMNSNTEAFF.

This clonotype came up many times. The chain is built from TRBV20-1 and TRBJ2-1; D remains ambiguous. Germline V CDR1 and CDR2: DFQATT, SNEGSKA (reference sequence). This CDR3 has 13 residues. The V gene lost 2 bases and the J gene lost 0 bases, with 5 bases spanning the gap. CDR3 region: CSARTGSYNEQFF. The CDR3, as DNA: TGCAGTGCTAGAACGGGCTCCTACAATGAGCAGTTCTTC.

Ten or more counts support this clonotype. The junction departs from germline at one end; a sequencing error may be responsible. This chain connects TRBV27 to TRBJ1-5; no definite D call. This CDR3 is 12 amino acids long. CDR1 is MNHEY, CDR2 SMNVEV, per germline (reference sequence). CDR3 nucleotide sequence: TGCGCCAGCAGTGACGGCAATCAGCCCCAGCATTTT. This codes for CASSDGNQPQHF.

Many counts were recorded for this clonotype. The chain is built from TRBV7-8 and TRBJ2-7; TRBD2 aligns across 10 bases. CDR3 length: 14 amino acids. Unmatched junction bases numbered 4, after V lost 2 bases and J lost 6 bases. CDR1 SGHVS and CDR2 FQNEAQ come from the germline V gene. The CDR3: CASSLLAGEFEQYF. The CDR3 nucleotides read TGTGCCAGCAGCTTACTAGCGGGAGAATTCGAGCAGTACTTC. Based on the CDR3 plus reference TRBV7-8 and TRBJ2-7, the full variable domain is GAGVSQSPRYKVAKRGQDVALRCDPISGHVSLFWYQQALGQGPEFLTYFQNEAQLDKSGLPSDRFFAERPEGSVSTLKIQRTQQEDSAVYLCASSLLAGEFEQYFGPGTRLTVT.

This clonotype has ten or more counts. The chain recombines TRBV10-3 with TRBJ2-5; 7 bases map to TRBD2. The CDR3 is 13 residues long. After removal of 8 bases from V and 0 bases from J, the junction contained 3 bases not matched to a gene. Germline CDR1 ENHRY, CDR2 SYGVKD. CDR3 amino acids: CAIGSGDQETQYF. In nucleotides, the CDR3 is TGTGCCATCGGGAGCGGGGACCAAGAGACCCAGTACTTC.

This rearrangement joins TRBV19 to TRBJ2-1; 9 nucleotides align to TRBD2. Germline lookup yields CDR1 LNHDA and CDR2 SQIVND (reference sequence). The length of the CDR3 is 14 residues. V trimming: 6 bases; J trimming: 8 bases; junction bases outside the gene matches: 8. As DNA, the CDR3 is TGTGCCAGTAGAAAGGGACTAGCCTCAGATGAGCAGTTCTTC. Translated: CASRKGLASDEQFF.

This clonotype showed up many times. Here the CDR3 DNA reads TGTGCCAGCGAAGGGGCTCCGGGACAGGGACCCTCCTACCAAGAGACCCAGTACTTC. As protein: CASEGAPGQGPSYQETQYF. V gene TRBV25-1 combines with J gene TRBJ2-5; 9 positions agree with TRBD1. Germline V lookup: CDR1 MGHDK, CDR2 SYGVNS. There are 19 residues in the CDR3. V lost 8 bases to trimming and J lost 0 bases; unmatched junction nucleotides: 19. The full variable domain, rest sourced from reference TRBV25-1 and TRBJ2-5, is EADIYQTPRYLVIGTGKKITLECSQTMGHDKMYWYQQDPGMELHLIHYSYGVNSTEKGDLSSESTVSRIRTEHFPLTLESARPSHTSQYLCASEGAPGQGPSYQETQYFGPGTRLLVL.

This clonotype was seen at least ten times. The chain employs TRBV15 and TRBJ1-1; 7 bases match TRBD1. Per germline, CDR1 LNHNV and CDR2 YYDKDF (reference sequence). Unmatched junction bases numbered 6, after V lost 4 bases and J lost 4 bases. The CDR3 length is 14 residues. The chain's CDR3 is CATSKKGAGTEAFF. The CDR3, as DNA: TGTGCCACCAGCAAAAAGGGGGCAGGCACTGAAGCTTTCTTT.

Many counts were recorded for this clonotype. V gene TRBV18 combines with J gene TRBJ1-2; D might be TRBD1 (5 bases). The V end lost 2 bases, the J end lost 4 bases, and 11 bases lay between the germline ends. Looked up from germline, CDR1 is KGHSH and CDR2 is LQKENI. The CDR3 is 14 amino acids. The CDR3 region has the DNA TGTGCCAGCTCACCAATGGCAGGGCTCTATGGCTACACCTTC. Translation gives CASSPMAGLYGYTF. The full variable domain, its missing parts supplied by reference TRBV18 and TRBJ1-2, is NAGVMQNPRHLVRRRGQEARLRCSPMKGHSHVYWYRQLPEEGLKFMVYLQKENIIDESGMPKERFSAEFPKEGPSILRIQQVVRGDSAAYFCASSPMAGLYGYTFGSGTRLTVV.

V is TRBV5-6 and J is TRBJ2-7, with no clear D. The CDR3 loop spans 11 amino acids. Germline V gene sequence: CDR1 SGHDT, CDR2 YYEEEE. Trimming left V 0 bases short and J 6 bases short, with 4 bases between. The CDR3 is CASSLALEQYF. CDR3 DNA: TGTGCCAGCAGCTTGGCCCTCGAGCAGTACTTC.

The chain uses TRBV20-1 and TRBJ2-3; 10 nucleotides match TRBD2. CDR3 length: 17 residues. CDR1 DFQATT and CDR2 SNEGSKA come from the germline V gene (reference sequence). V was clipped by 8 bases and J by 0 bases; unmatched bases: 14. CDR3 DNA: TGCAGTCCCATCCTAGCGGGAGCCCGGATAAGCACAGATACGCAGTATTTT. It translates to CSPILAGARISTDTQYF.

The chain has TRBV19 and TRBJ2-2, with D tentatively TRBD1 or TRBD2 (5 bases each). CDR3 length: 16 amino acids. Trimming removed 9 bases from V and 4 bases from J, with 21 bases in between. Germline CDR1 reads LNHDA; CDR2 reads SQIVND (reference sequence). CDR3 amino acids: CASMPWGRLSTGELFF. The CDR3 DNA is TGTGCCAGCATGCCGTGGGGACGCCTAAGCACCGGGGAGCTGTTTTTT.

This clonotype was detected a few times. The V and J genes are TRBV28 and TRBJ2-3, with 13 bases that match TRBD2. Germline CDR1 and CDR2: MDHEN and SYDVKM. The CDR3 length is 17 residues. The J segment lost 6 bases and the V segment lost 4 bases, leaving 10 bases of the junction unmatched. The CDR3 bases are TGTGCCAGCAGTTCCCCGGGACTAGCGGGATTTTTGGATACGCAGTATTTT. This translates into CASSSPGLAGFLDTQYF.

This clonotype showed up many times. J is TRBJ2-1 and V is TRBV10-3; a weak D match, TRBD2 (6 bases). The CDR3 is 12 amino acids. With 10 bases removed from V and 6 bases from J, the gap between germline ends came to 13 bases. Per germline, CDR1 ENHRY and CDR2 SYGVKD. The DNA for the CDR3 is TGTGCCACCTCCCCTAGCGTCAATGAGCAGTTCTTC. Amino acids: CATSPSVNEQFF.

This clonotype has ten or more counts. The gene calls are TRBV6-1 and TRBJ1-5; the D is unclear. The CDR3 runs to 14 residues. Germline V CDR1 and CDR2: MNHNS, SASEGT. The V end lost 5 bases, the J end lost 5 bases, and 13 bases lay between the germline ends. The CDR3 loop reads CASSTGWADQPQHF. Here the CDR3 DNA reads TGTGCCAGCAGTACGGGTTGGGCCGATCAGCCCCAGCATTTT.

This chain links TRBV20-1 with TRBJ2-1; possible D gene TRBD1, 6 bases. Trimming left V 2 bases short and J 7 bases short, with 24 bases between. The CDR3 covers 17 residues. CDR1 is DFQATT, CDR2 SNEGSKA, per germline (reference sequence). CDR3 sequence (DNA): TGCAGTGCTAGACCTTTCCGTCTCCAGGGGCGGAAGAATGAGCAGTTCTTC. It specifies CSARPFRLQGRKNEQFF.

The J gene is TRBJ2-7, the V gene TRBV6-2 or TRBV6-3, with 7 bases identical to TRBD2. V was pared by 11 bases and J by 5 bases, with 6 bases of the junction left unmatched. Germline V gene sequence: CDR1 MNHEY, CDR2 SVGEGT. The CDR3 runs 11 residues. CDR3 DNA: TGTGCCGGTCGGGGGGATAACGAGCAGTACTTC. Translated: CAGRGDNEQYF.

The sample holds many counts of this clonotype. V gene TRBV2 combines with J gene TRBJ2-1; 11 bases agree with TRBD2. Trimming cost V 7 bases and J 4 bases; bases outside gene matches: 6. Germline V gives CDR1 SNHLY, CDR2 FYNNEI. CDR3 length: 15 amino acids. CDR3 DNA: TGTGCCAGCAATGACGGGACTAGCGGATACAATGAGCAGTTCTTC. Protein: CASNDGTSGYNEQFF.

This clonotype was counted at least ten times. This chain joins TRBV7-9 and TRBJ1-3; 9 positions agree with TRBD1. Looked up from germline, CDR1 is SEHNR and CDR2 is FQNEAQ (reference sequence). The V and J ends lost 2 bases and 4 bases, in that order; junction bases with no gene match: 9. CDR3 length: 17 residues. Written as DNA, the CDR3 is TGTGCCAGCAGCTTAAACCTACAGGGGGCGACGGGAAACACCATATATTTT. Translating it yields CASSLNLQGATGNTIYF.

This clonotype has a count of ten or more. The chain links TRBV4-3 to TRBJ2-2, with D maybe TRBD2 (6 bases). This CDR3 has 15 amino acids. V lost 3 bases and J lost 2, with 10 bases in between. Germline V gene lookup returns CDR1 LGHNA and CDR2 YSLEER. The CDR3 bases are TGCGCCAGCAGCCAGCGGGAAAGAAACACCGGGGAGCTGTTTTTT. Protein: CASSQRERNTGELFF.